One T cell receptor beta chain is described in this entry. Its antigen is not identified. The read ends 3 residues before the CDR3 terminus; that terminus is restored from the germline J gene. Profiling relied on immunoSEQ multiplex PCR, and the TCRdb table lists in-frame clones only, not all of them. The sample holds under 40,000 clones. This record comes from a study of Tregs in tolerant kidney transplant recipients. Study-level points and caveats: Validation in larger populations is needed because few patients were studied. Changing PCR primers prevented nucleotide comparison between some patients' samples.

J gave up 1 base and V 5 bases, and 9 bases lay outside the gene matches. Germline assignment: CDR1 LNHDA and CDR2 SQIVND (reference sequence). The CDR3 loop spans 16 amino acids. V is TRBV19 and J is TRBJ1-1, with 8 bases identical to TRBD1. The TCR originated in a human donor who received a combined kidney and bone marrow transplant. Sequencing used CD8+ T cells from blood, obtained before the transplant. The sequenced CDR3 bases are TGTGCCAGTAGTTTTTTGACAGGGGAGGAGAACACTGAA. Residues: CASSFLTGEENTE. The CDR3 as a whole reads CASSFLTGEENTEAFF. The full variable domain, completed using reference TRBV19 and TRBJ1-1, is DGGITQSPKYLFRKEGQNVTLSCEQNLNHDAMYWYRQDPGQGLRLIYYSQIVNDFQKGDIAEGYSVSREKKESFPLTVTSAQKNPTAFYLCASSFLTGEENTEAFFGQGTRLTVV.